What follows are 19 T cell receptor beta chains derived from one specimen sequenced in a study of CD8+CD57+ T cells in acquired aplastic anemia. The use of genomic DNA as template underpinned the TCR beta VDJ and CDR3 profiling. Using its own MiXCR run on the reads, TCRdb lists one record per CDR3 protein. Of fewer than 250,000 distinct CDR3 sequences listed, almost 50% are singletons. Patients who underwent sequencing had shown CD8+CD57+ cell expansion by flow cytometry. The sequenced sample consisted of sorted CD4+, CD8+, or CD8+CD57+ T cells (not recorded which) from PBMCs. The receptors were sampled from a human donor with aplastic anemia.

This sequence joins TRBV24-1 and TRBJ2-7; D is undetermined. V lost 6 bases and J lost 2, with 19 bases in between. Germline lookup yields CDR1 KGHDR and CDR2 SFDVKD. The CDR3 is made up of 16 amino acids. The CDR3 bases are TGTGCCACCAGTTTATCGGCGAATGTGCCGACCTACGAGCAGTACTTC. This gives the protein CATSLSANVPTYEQYF.

The V call is TRBV10-1, the J call TRBJ2-3, with 8 bases fitting TRBD2. The V gene end was trimmed by 4 bases and the J gene end by 11 bases; junction bases not matched to a gene: 11. This CDR3 is 14 amino acids long. The germline V gene has CDR1 WNHNN and CDR2 SYGVQD (reference sequence). CDR3 in amino acids: CASSAGGSLYEQYF. Here the CDR3 DNA reads TGCGCCAGCAGTGCGGGAGGGTCCTTGTACGAGCAGTATTTT.

The rearrangement links TRBV7-3 to TRBJ2-7, with D uncertain. CDR1 and CDR2 (germline): SGHTA, FQGTGA. With 4 bases removed from V and 3 bases from J, the gap between germline ends came to 10 bases. The CDR3 runs 13 residues. The CDR3 loop is CASSSGPVYEQYF. The CDR3 region has the DNA TGTGCCAGCAGCTCTGGACCCGTCTACGAGCAGTACTTC.

The chain carries TRBV20-1 and TRBJ2-7, with 7 bases aligning to TRBD2. The DNA end favors TRBJ2-5, so the J call may be wrong. Germline CDR1 DFQATT, CDR2 SNEGSKA (reference sequence). The CDR3 loop spans 12 amino acids. The chain's CDR3 is CSAKPSGETQYF. The CDR3, as DNA: TGCAGTGCTAAGCCTAGCGGAGAGACCCAGTACTTC.

The chain carries TRBV20-1 and TRBJ1-2; weak D call: TRBD1 (6 bases). The ends were cut back, 3 bases at V and 2 bases at J, with 16 bases in the middle. The germline V gene has CDR1 DFQATT and CDR2 SNEGSKA (reference sequence). CDR3 length: 15 amino acids. The CDR3 nucleotides read TGCAGTGCTAGGAACAGGGTGGCCCTAAACTATGGCTACACCTTC. It is translated as CSARNRVALNYGYTF.

This clonotype was observed a handful of times. The chain uses TRBV19 and TRBJ2-1, with TRBD1 matching 7 bases. The CDR3 runs 14 residues. Germline assignment: CDR1 LNHDA and CDR2 SQIVND (reference sequence). The V and J ends lost 6 bases and 6 bases, in that order; junction bases with no gene match: 8. The CDR3, as DNA: TGTGCCAGTAGCGGGATTGACAGGGTCAATGAGCAGTTCTTC. Translated, it gives CASSGIDRVNEQFF. The whole variable domain, filled in from reference TRBV19 and TRBJ2-1, reads DGGITQSPKYLFRKEGQNVTLSCEQNLNHDAMYWYRQDPGQGLRLIYYSQIVNDFQKGDIAEGYSVSREKKESFPLTVTSAQKNPTAFYLCASSGIDRVNEQFFGPGTRLTVL.

This clonotype came up many times. V and J are TRBV20-1 and TRBJ1-5; no clear D gene. Germline V gene lookup returns CDR1 DFQATT and CDR2 SNEGSKA (reference sequence). Trimming cost V 0 bases and J 1 base, with 13 bases left between them. The CDR3 is 16 amino acids. The CDR3 region is CSARDRMGRSNQPQHF. CDR3 DNA sequence: TGCAGTGCTAGAGATCGGATGGGCAGAAGCAATCAGCCCCAGCATTTT.

The chain carries TRBV10-1 and TRBJ1-4; 9 nucleotides match TRBD1. Germline V CDR1 and CDR2: WNHNN, SYGVQD (reference sequence). V dropped 5 bases and J dropped 7; count of bases not matched to a gene: 14. This CDR3 has 17 residues. CDR3 bases: TGCGCCAGCAGTCAGTTTGGTTTTGGGACAGGGAGTGAAAAACTGTTTTTT. Protein sequence: CASSQFGFGTGSEKLFF.

The J gene is TRBJ2-1, the V gene TRBV14; TRBD2 matches 12 bases. CDR3 length: 12 residues. Germline lookup yields CDR1 SGHDN and CDR2 FVKESK. V shed 8 bases, J shed 15 bases, and the junction held 8 bases outside the gene matches. The DNA for the CDR3 is TGTGCCAGCCTGGCTAGCGGGGGGGCCCCGTTCTTC. The encoded protein is CASLASGGAPFF.

Ten or more counts support this clonotype. The rearrangement links TRBV2 to TRBJ2-7; D might be TRBD1 (5 bases). This CDR3 has 15 residues. CDR1 is SNHLY, CDR2 FYNNEI, per germline. Between the trimmed V and J ends, which lost 5 bases and 1 base, there was a span of 15 bases. CDR3 amino acids: CASSLDRMGSYEQYF. CDR3 nucleotides: TGTGCCAGCAGTTTAGACAGAATGGGGTCCTACGAGCAGTACTTC.

This clonotype was observed many times. The CDR3, as DNA: TGTGCCACCAGCAGAGGTTCAGCGATCTCCTACAATGAGCAGTTCTTC. Residues: CATSRGSAISYNEQFF. V is TRBV15 and J is TRBJ2-1; no definite D call. This CDR3 spans 16 amino acids. In germline, CDR1 is LNHNV, CDR2 YYDKDF (reference sequence). V lost 1 base, J lost 0 bases, and 10 bases lay in between.

V is TRBV6-6 and J is TRBJ1-6, with a possible D match to TRBD1 (6 bases). This CDR3 comprises 14 residues. CDR1 and CDR2 (germline): MNHNY, SVGAGI (reference sequence). Trimming pared 7 bases from V and 5 bases from J, leaving 12 bases between. This CDR3 reads CASKQGRNNSPLHF. CDR3 in DNA: TGTGCCAGCAAACAGGGTCGGAATAATTCACCCCTCCACTTT.

Points on this clonotype: No conserved phenylalanine or tryptophan ends this CDR3, so it is likely a read error. This chain joins TRBV2 and TRBJ1-5, with TRBD1 identical over 7 bases. Per the germline V gene, CDR1 is SNHLY and CDR2 is FYNNEI. This CDR3 has 15 amino acids. The V and J ends lost 6 bases and 1 base, in that order; junction bases with no gene match: 6. The CDR3: CASSLTGYSNQPQHC. As DNA, the CDR3 is TGTGCCAGCAGCCTGACAGGGTACAGCAATCAGCCCCAGCATTGT.

Regarding this clonotype: This CDR3 fails to terminate in the conserved phenylalanine or tryptophan, so it likely reflects a read error. This chain joins TRBV20-1 and TRBJ1-1; D is unresolved. Germline CDR1 and CDR2: DFQATT and SNEGSKA (reference sequence). The CDR3 length is 12 residues. The V end lost 5 bases, the J end lost 0 bases, and 7 bases lay between the germline ends. The CDR3 bases are TGCAGTGCTGGACCACTGAACACTGAAGCTTTCCTT. Its protein is CSAGPLNTEAFL.

The chain carries TRBV2 and TRBJ2-7, with 8 bases fitting TRBD1. Germline CDR1 SNHLY, CDR2 FYNNEI. V was clipped by 6 bases and J by 1 base; unmatched bases: 8. The CDR3 runs 15 residues. CDR3 nucleotides: TGTGCCAGCAGCAGGGACACAGGGGGTTCCTACGAGCAGTACTTC. Encoded protein: CASSRDTGGSYEQYF.

This clonotype occurred many times. V usage is TRBV10-2 and J usage is TRBJ1-1; 11 nucleotides line up with TRBD1. Germline lookup yields CDR1 WSHSY and CDR2 SAAADI. This CDR3 has 13 amino acids. V dropped 8 bases and J dropped 7; count of bases not matched to a gene: 6. This chain's CDR3 is CASVGQGVSEAFF. The CDR3 DNA follows: TGCGCCAGCGTGGGACAGGGGGTGAGTGAAGCTTTCTTT.

In its sample, this clonotype was seen a few times. The gene calls are TRBV18 and TRBJ1-2; 8 nucleotides match TRBD1. Losses at the gene ends were 5 bases for V and 1 base for J; bases not matched to a gene: 9. Germline V lookup: CDR1 KGHSH, CDR2 LQKENI. The CDR3 is 16 residues long. CDR3 in amino acids: CASSSYGTGHNYGYTF. The CDR3 DNA reads TGTGCCAGCTCATCGTATGGGACAGGACATAACTATGGCTACACCTTC.

The chain has TRBV7-2 and TRBJ2-7; D is possibly TRBD2 (5 bases). V was pared by 5 bases and J by 7 bases, with 15 bases between. Germline V gene lookup returns CDR1 SGHTA and CDR2 FQGNSA. The CDR3 totals 13 residues. CDR3 protein: CASSAYTSGEQYV. For the CDR3, the DNA is TGTGCCAGCAGCGCTTACACCTCGGGGGAGCAGTACGTC.

At least ten counts were recorded for this clonotype. The rearrangement uses TRBV20-1 and TRBJ1-1; D is unresolved. Germline CDR1 DFQATT, CDR2 SNEGSKA (reference sequence). V was pared by 0 bases and J by 10 bases, with 0 bases between. This CDR3 contains 8 residues. CDR3 region: CSAREAFF. Here the CDR3 DNA reads TGCAGTGCTAGAGAAGCTTTCTTT.